The 27 T cell receptor beta chains presented below share a single source sample, sequenced in a study of beta chain features in type 1 diabetes (dated by TCRdb to 2016 to 2019). Results and caveats for the whole study, not just this receptor: Type 1 diabetes patients showed a moderate but significant shortening of TCRB CDR3 length in all four CD4+ subsets.

Their cognate antigens are unknown. Libraries were prepared through the immunoSEQ multiplex PCR assay. The entire isolated RNA was reverse transcribed using the High Capacity cDNA Reverse Transcription Kit, and thus expressed TCRB transcripts were sequenced. Held by TCRdb, this immuneACCESS table contains in-frame sequences only and omits some clones. Under half of the omission traces to an unresolved V gene where checked; the cause of the rest is unknown. Here the sample has under 300,000 clones; roughly 20% occur a single time. Approximately 0.029% of the sample comes from the top ten. The sequenced material came from naive CD4+ T cells from blood. Sample cell subset or site, as interpreted from the label and publication: true naive CD4+ T cells. The origin of the receptors is a woman in her thirties or forties with type 1 diabetes.

The rearrangement uses TRBV9 and TRBJ2-7; 12 positions agree with TRBD2. The CDR3 sequence is 16 residues long. From germline, CDR1 is SGDLS and CDR2 YYNGEE. Trimming cost V 0 bases and J 4 bases; bases outside gene matches: 5. The CDR3 DNA sequence: TGTGCCAGCAGCGTAGGGACTAGCGGGATGGTTTACGAGCAGTACTTC. As protein: CASSVGTSGMVYEQYF.

The sample holds a few counts of this clone. V gene TRBV5-6 combines with J gene TRBJ2-4; 7 bases are shared with TRBD1. The CDR3 runs to 14 residues. J lost 4 bases, V lost 4 bases, and 5 bases had no gene match. The germline CDR1 and CDR2 sequences are SGHDT and YYEEEE. CDR3 sequence reads: CASSTRDRKNIQYF. CDR3 DNA: TGTGCCAGCAGCACCCGGGACAGAAAAAACATTCAGTACTTC.

This chain joins TRBV5-6 and TRBJ2-7; 8 bases line up with TRBD1. CDR3 size: 14 residues. Germline V gene lookup returns CDR1 SGHDT and CDR2 YYEEEE. V was pared by 2 bases and J by 6 bases, with 7 bases of the junction left unmatched. CDR3 DNA sequence: TGTGCCAGCAGCTTTGGGCAGGGGGCGGCCGAGCAGTACTTC. Translation gives CASSFGQGAAEQYF.

A few counts support this clone. V is TRBV7-8 and J is TRBJ2-2, with D uncertain. The CDR3 has 16 amino acids. Trimming left V 1 base short and J 4 bases short, with 13 bases between. Germline CDR1 reads SGHVS; CDR2 reads FQNEAQ. The CDR3 sequence: CASSLVAFLSTGELFF. The DNA of the CDR3 is TGTGCCAGCAGCTTAGTAGCCTTCCTGAGCACCGGGGAGCTGTTTTTT.

The chain has TRBV5-1 and TRBJ1-6, with 8 bases identical to TRBD1. J lost 9 bases, V lost 4 bases, and 6 bases had no gene match. From germline, CDR1 is SGHRS and CDR2 YFSETQ. The CDR3 consists of 14 residues. The CDR3 DNA is TGCGCCAGCAGCATAGGACAGGGTGGTTCACCCCTCCACTTT. This codes for CASSIGQGGSPLHF.

This clone was picked up a small number of times. This rearrangement joins TRBV7-6 to TRBJ2-4; maybe TRBD1 (5 bases). CDR1 is SGHVS, CDR2 FNYEAQ, per germline. V lost 4 bases and J lost 3, with 13 bases in between. The CDR3 extends over 15 amino acids. CDR3 in DNA: TGTGCCAGCAGCTCGTCTGACAGCTACAAAAACATTCAGTACTTC. As protein: CASSSSDSYKNIQYF.

A few counts support this clone. The chain recombines TRBV6-6 with TRBJ1-1; no firm D call. Per germline, CDR1 MNHNY and CDR2 SVGAGI (reference sequence). The CDR3 consists of 14 residues. Between the trimmed V and J ends, which lost 7 bases and 0 bases, there was a span of 12 bases. The CDR3 loop reads CASINGRLNTEAFF. In DNA form, the CDR3 reads TGTGCCAGCATTAATGGGAGATTGAACACTGAAGCTTTCTTT.

The chain combines TRBV7-9 with TRBJ2-3; no clear D. Looked up from germline, CDR1 is SEHNR and CDR2 is FQNEAQ (reference sequence). V lost 1 base and J lost 9, with 14 bases in between. The CDR3 is 14 residues long. CDR3 region: CASSLETALGTQYF. Written as DNA, the CDR3 is TGTGCCAGCAGCTTAGAGACTGCCCTCGGCACGCAGTATTTT.

Written as DNA, the CDR3 is TGTGCCAGCAGCCTTTTCTCAGATACGCAGTATTTT. Amino acid sequence: CASSLFSDTQYF. The gene calls are TRBV9 and TRBJ2-3; no clear D gene. The CDR3 length is 12 residues. The germline CDR1 and CDR2 sequences are SGDLS and YYNGEE. V lost 4 bases to trimming and J lost 4 bases, with 7 bases between them. The full variable domain, with the rest looked up from reference TRBV9 and TRBJ2-3, is DSGVTQTPKHLITATGQRVTLRCSPRSGDLSVYWYQQSLDQGLQFLIQYYNGEERAKGNILERFSAQQFPDLHSELNLSSLELGDSALYFCASSLFSDTQYFGPGTRLTVL.

The chain recombines TRBV2 with TRBJ2-7, with D possibly matching TRBD2 (5 bases). Germline V gene data show CDR1 as SNHLY and CDR2 as FYNNEI. V lost 1 base and J lost 3, with 10 bases in between. CDR3 length equals 14 residues. The CDR3 is CASSEGLAVYEQYF. The CDR3 DNA reads TGTGCCAGCAGTGAAGGCCTAGCAGTCTACGAGCAGTACTTC.

This clone was detected only a few times. The chain has TRBV9 and TRBJ1-2, with TRBD1 matching over 7 bases. The CDR3 extends over 14 amino acids. Per germline, CDR1 SGDLS and CDR2 YYNGEE. V lost 4 bases, J lost 3 bases, and 6 bases stayed unmatched. CDR3 amino acids: CASSLGTADYGYTF. CDR3 bases: TGTGCCAGCAGCCTCGGGACAGCGGACTATGGCTACACCTTC.

This clone was observed a handful of times. The chain links TRBV13 to TRBJ2-1; 7 bases align to TRBD2. The ends lost 0 bases at V and 8 bases at J; junction bases unmatched: 4. CDR1 and CDR2 from the germline V gene are PRHDT and FYEKMQ (reference sequence). This CDR3 has 14 amino acids. CDR3 sequence (DNA): TGTGCCAGCAGCTTAGGCGGGGGGAGCTATGAGCAGTTCTTC. Protein sequence: CASSLGGGSYEQFF.

This clone has more than one count but fewer than ten. The chain combines TRBV13 with TRBJ1-1, with a possible D match to TRBD1 (5 bases). Germline CDR1 and CDR2: PRHDT and FYEKMQ (reference sequence). The ends were cut back, 2 bases at V and 7 bases at J, with 8 bases in the middle. The CDR3 totals 12 residues. The CDR3 spells CASSLIGGEAFF. The CDR3 bases are TGTGCCAGCAGCTTAATCGGGGGTGAAGCTTTCTTT.

This chain connects TRBV29-1 to TRBJ2-1; possible D gene TRBD1, 6 bases. CDR1 is SQVTM, CDR2 ANQGSEA, per germline. V lost 7 bases and J lost 5, with 21 bases in between. This CDR3 spans 15 amino acids. The CDR3 nucleotides read TGCAGCGCTACTCTGGTGGACAGAACCCACAATGAGCAGTTCTTC. It specifies CSATLVDRTHNEQFF.

In its sample, this clone was seen a few times. The V call is TRBV5-1, the J call TRBJ2-1; D is perhaps TRBD1 (5 bases). This CDR3 comprises 14 residues. The V and J ends lost 3 bases and 1 base respectively, with 8 bases between them. The germline V gene encodes CDR1 SGHRS and CDR2 YFSETQ. In nucleotides, the CDR3 is TGCGCCAGCAGCTCTAGGGGTTCCTACAATGAGCAGTTCTTC. Translation gives CASSSRGSYNEQFF.

The V and J genes are TRBV7-9 and TRBJ1-2, with no clear D. The CDR3 is made up of 12 amino acids. With 3 bases removed from V and 5 bases from J, the gap between germline ends came to 7 bases. Germline lookup yields CDR1 SEHNR and CDR2 FQNEAQ (reference sequence). The CDR3 region is CASSFGLYGYTF. CDR3 sequence (DNA): TGTGCCAGCAGCTTTGGACTTTATGGCTACACCTTC.

The CDR3 loop is CASSPPNAESSYNEQFF. The CDR3, as DNA: TGTGCCAGCTCACCACCTAATGCCGAGAGCTCCTACAATGAGCAGTTCTTC. This chain joins TRBV18 and TRBJ2-1; D not resolved. The CDR3 extends over 17 amino acids. Germline values: CDR1 KGHSH, CDR2 LQKENI. V was trimmed by 0 bases and J by 0 bases, leaving 12 bases between them. The complete variable domain, with remaining parts taken from reference TRBV18 and TRBJ2-1, reads NAGVMQNPRHLVRRRGQEARLRCSPMKGHSHVYWYRQLPEEGLKFMVYLQKENIIDESGMPKERFSAEFPKEGPSILRIQQVVRGDSAAYFCASSPPNAESSYNEQFFGPGTRLTVL.

V is TRBV11-2 and J is TRBJ1-5; possible D gene TRBD1, 5 bases. CDR3 length: 14 residues. The V end was cut by 5 bases, the J end by 4 bases, with 12 bases between. Germline V gene lookup returns CDR1 SGHAT and CDR2 FQNNGV. CDR3 in amino acids: CASSPGLINQPQHF. CDR3 bases: TGTGCCAGCAGCCCGGGACTTATTAATCAGCCCCAGCATTTT.

This clone has only a few counts. V is TRBV18 and J is TRBJ1-2; 7 bases are shared with TRBD1. There are 14 residues in the CDR3. Germline V gene sequence: CDR1 KGHSH, CDR2 LQKENI. After removal of 4 bases from V and 0 bases from J, the junction contained 2 bases not matched to a gene. DNA for the CDR3: TGTGCCAGCTCACTGACAGGGACTAACTATGGCTACACCTTC. This sequence encodes CASSLTGTNYGYTF.

The rearrangement joins TRBV14 to TRBJ2-5; possibly TRBD1 for D (6 bases). The ends were cut back, 3 bases at V and 2 bases at J, with 13 bases in the middle. CDR1 is SGHDN, CDR2 FVKESK, per germline. This CDR3 contains 15 residues. CDR3 bases: TGTGCCAGCAGCCACCAGACAGGCCGACAAGAGACCCAGTACTTC. Amino acid sequence: CASSHQTGRQETQYF.

The V gene is TRBV29-1, the J gene TRBJ2-5; TRBD2 matches at 7 bases. V was clipped by 4 bases and J by 4 bases; unmatched bases: 3. The CDR3 totals 12 residues. Germline CDR1 is SQVTM and CDR2 is ANQGSEA. The CDR3 nucleotides read TGCAGCGTTGCGGGGGGAGGAGAGACCCAGTACTTC. This encodes CSVAGGGETQYF. Complete variable domain (other parts from reference TRBV29-1 and TRBJ2-5): SAVISQKPSRDICQRGTSLTIQCQVDSQVTMMFWYRQQPGQSLTLIATANQGSEATYESGFVIDKFPISRPNLTFSTLTVSNMSPEDSSIYLCSVAGGGETQYFGPGTRLLVL.

This chain joins TRBV6-6 and TRBJ1-5; D remains unclear. The V end lost 5 bases, the J end lost 4 bases, and 9 bases lay between the germline ends. This CDR3 spans 13 amino acids. In germline, CDR1 is MNHNY, CDR2 SVGAGI (reference sequence). The CDR3 DNA follows: TGTGCCAGCAGTGACACGGGGAATCAGCCCCAGCATTTT. It encodes CASSDTGNQPQHF.

This clone was observed a few times. V is TRBV30 and J is TRBJ2-7, with 7 bases aligning to TRBD2. CDR1 and CDR2 (germline): GTSNPN, SVGIG (reference sequence). J was trimmed by 5 bases and V by 2 bases; bases with no gene match: 12. There are 15 residues in the CDR3. This CDR3 reads CAWSFSGGRANEQYF. CDR3 nucleotides: TGTGCCTGGAGTTTTTCGGGAGGCAGGGCCAACGAGCAGTACTTC.

This chain joins TRBV5-1 and TRBJ1-1; no definite D call. Trimming removed 4 bases at V and 8 bases at J, with 18 bases between. The CDR3 has 14 residues. The germline gives CDR1 SGHRS, CDR2 YFSETQ. CDR3 in amino acids: CASSPPYEGSEAFF. The CDR3 nucleotides read TGCGCCAGCAGCCCCCCTTACGAAGGTAGCGAAGCTTTCTTT.

The chain carries TRBV2 and TRBJ2-2, with a weak D call TRBD1 (5 bases). Germline CDR1 reads SNHLY; CDR2 reads FYNNEI. This CDR3 spans 16 amino acids. V lost 3 bases and J lost 0, with 11 bases in between. CDR3 bases: TGTGCCAGCAGTGAGGGGCGGTTCGCGAACACCGGGGAGCTGTTTTTT. This encodes CASSEGRFANTGELFF. The full variable domain, rest sourced from reference TRBV2 and TRBJ2-2, is EPEVTQTPSHQVTQMGQEVILRCVPISNHLYFYWYRQILGQKVEFLVSFYNNEISEKSEIFDDQFSVERPDGSNFTLKIRSTKLEDSAMYFCASSEGRFANTGELFFGEGSRLTVL.

The chain uses TRBV7-9 and TRBJ1-2; 8 bases line up with TRBD1. Trimming at V came to 1 base and at J to 6 bases, leaving 4 bases not matched to a gene. CDR1 is SEHNR and CDR2 is FQNEAQ in the germline V gene (reference sequence). CDR3 length: 14 residues. The CDR3 region is CASSLGQGADGYTF. In nucleotides, the CDR3 is TGTGCCAGCAGCTTAGGTCAGGGGGCGGATGGCTACACCTTC. Complete variable domain (other parts from reference TRBV7-9 and TRBJ1-2): DTGVSQNPRHKITKRGQNVTFRCDPISEHNRLYWYRQTLGQGPEFLTYFQNEAQLEKSRLLSDRFSAERPKGSFSTLEIQRTEQGDSAMYLCASSLGQGADGYTFGSGTRLTVV.

The chain couples TRBV28 to TRBJ2-3, with 10 bases identical to TRBD1. From germline, CDR1 is MDHEN and CDR2 SYDVKM. With 1 base clipped from V and 5 bases from J, the junction kept 12 bases outside the gene matches. CDR3 length: 18 amino acids. The CDR3 region is CASSLYIGTGAKGDTQYF. CDR3 nucleotide sequence: TGTGCCAGCAGTTTATATATTGGGACAGGGGCTAAAGGAGATACGCAGTATTTT.